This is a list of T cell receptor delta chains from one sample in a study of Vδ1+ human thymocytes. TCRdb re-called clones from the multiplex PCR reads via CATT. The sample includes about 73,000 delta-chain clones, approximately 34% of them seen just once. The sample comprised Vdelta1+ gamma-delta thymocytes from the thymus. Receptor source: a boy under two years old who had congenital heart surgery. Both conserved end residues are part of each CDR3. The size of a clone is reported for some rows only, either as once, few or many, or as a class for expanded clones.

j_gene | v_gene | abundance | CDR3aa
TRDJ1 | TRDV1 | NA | CALGEVRAFLLSNWGPDKLIF
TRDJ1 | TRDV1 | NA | CALGELAVDFLRVGTDKLIF
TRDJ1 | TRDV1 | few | CALGGTRSVRLGDNISDTDKLIF
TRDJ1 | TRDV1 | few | CALGELERAGSTDKLIF
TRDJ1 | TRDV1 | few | CALGERVVGTLRSTDKLIF
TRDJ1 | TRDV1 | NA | CALGETRPSRRGWHKLIF
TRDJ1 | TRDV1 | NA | CARGELGPPGGPYTDKLIF
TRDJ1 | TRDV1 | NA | CALGEPARGYTDKLIF
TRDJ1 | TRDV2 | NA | CACDTNYVAGGYTDKLIF
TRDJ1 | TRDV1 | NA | CALGRPTEILHPTDKLIF
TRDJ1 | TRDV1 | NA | CALGELGIWSDKLIF
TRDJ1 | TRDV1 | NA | CALGELPPEVFSDKLIF
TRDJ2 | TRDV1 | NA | CALGGQKAFLPSTGGYAHTAQLFF
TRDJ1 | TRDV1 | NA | CALGGIKRPFYPDKLIF
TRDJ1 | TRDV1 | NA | CALGELTPFRGLGGQYTDKLIF
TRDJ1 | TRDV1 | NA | CALGEFRRSDWGIRGYTDKLIF
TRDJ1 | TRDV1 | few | CALGDLPGWGIVEVPDKLIF
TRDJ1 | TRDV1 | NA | CALGTLFPTGGYGSGDKLIF
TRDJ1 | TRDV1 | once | CALGELSAGMRSYTDKLIF
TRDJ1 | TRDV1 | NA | CALGEPGALEVRSGINNTDKLIF
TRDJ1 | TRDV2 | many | CACDIRGWGTVQYTDKLIF
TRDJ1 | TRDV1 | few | CALGERGSLSGGRYTDKLIF
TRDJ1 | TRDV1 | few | CALGEGISSCTDKLIF
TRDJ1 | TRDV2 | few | CACELWTVPGTDKLIF
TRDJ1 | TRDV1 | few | CALGELYPSLLGDTNTDKLIF
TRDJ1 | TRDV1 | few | CALGELNSGGLLGDTFKLIF
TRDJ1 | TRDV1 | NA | CALGEKHPTVGDDPDTDKLIF
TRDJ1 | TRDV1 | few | CALGARTGGSYTDKLIF
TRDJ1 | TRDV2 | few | CACDYPFRTTPIWYTDKLIF
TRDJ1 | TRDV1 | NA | CALGPFQRFCPKLIF
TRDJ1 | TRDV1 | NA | CALGELAGPDTDKLIF
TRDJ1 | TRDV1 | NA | CALGDPWFGPSYTGGMEDKLIF
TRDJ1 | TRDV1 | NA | CALGGHLGGSISDKLIF
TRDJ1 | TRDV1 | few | CALGEQPAFPPILLDKLIF
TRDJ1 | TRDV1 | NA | CALGELLPLRTGGPSDKLIF
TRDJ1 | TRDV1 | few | CALRGPSGGPGDGKLIF
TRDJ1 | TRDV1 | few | CALGEPQPFPRTLVLGDYTDKLIF
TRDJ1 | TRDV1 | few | CALGALPPVLGDIDKLIF
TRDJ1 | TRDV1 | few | CALGELFLQGLVYTDKLIF
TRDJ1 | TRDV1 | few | CALGEIQGGHDKLIF
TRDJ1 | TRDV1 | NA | CALGEPHFLPRRGTYTDKLIF
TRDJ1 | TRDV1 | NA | CALGEQAVRGDTPHTDKLIF
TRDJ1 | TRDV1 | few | CALGEPRPSYNPLGGPNDKLTF
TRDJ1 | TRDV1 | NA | CALGAFPSTATDKLIF
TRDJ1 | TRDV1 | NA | CALGASYLPFPGGYQGRYTDKLIF
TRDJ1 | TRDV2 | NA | CACDTARRTGGLLTDKLIF
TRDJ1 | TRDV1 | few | CALGEPLQPFYRPRGYTDKLIF
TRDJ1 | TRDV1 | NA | CALGEPPPALWGISDKLIF
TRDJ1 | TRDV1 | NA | CALGELFTPRGGYDKLIF
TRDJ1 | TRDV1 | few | CALGDPVGFPHTDKLIF
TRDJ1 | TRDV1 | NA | CALGAFPTPGVPYTDKLIF